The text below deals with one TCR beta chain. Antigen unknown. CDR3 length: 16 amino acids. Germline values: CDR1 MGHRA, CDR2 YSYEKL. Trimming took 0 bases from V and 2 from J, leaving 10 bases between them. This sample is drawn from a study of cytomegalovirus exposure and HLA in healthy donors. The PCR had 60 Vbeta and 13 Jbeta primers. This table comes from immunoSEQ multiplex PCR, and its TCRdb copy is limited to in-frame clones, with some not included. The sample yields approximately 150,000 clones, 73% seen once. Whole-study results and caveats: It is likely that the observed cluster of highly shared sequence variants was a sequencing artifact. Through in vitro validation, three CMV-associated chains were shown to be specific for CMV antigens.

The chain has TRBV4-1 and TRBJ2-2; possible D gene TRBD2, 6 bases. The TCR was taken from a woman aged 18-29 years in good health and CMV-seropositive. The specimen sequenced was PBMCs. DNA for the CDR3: TGCGCCAGCAGCCAAGAGGCGGGGATAAACACCGGGGAGCTGTTTTTT. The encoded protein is CASSQEAGINTGELFF.